The rows below give T cell receptor beta chains drawn from one sample of a study of blood T cell repertoires in COVID-19. The repertoire was sequenced with immunoSEQ multiplex PCR; TCRdb's copy has only in-frame clones and lacks some. The sample shows approximately 3,600 clones, 75% to 90% of them seen only once. Sequenced sample: peripheral blood. The source is a human donor in a cohort sampled during active COVID-19. The conserved cysteine and the conserved F or W are not part of the CDR3 here. Fields, in order: V gene, J gene, CDR3 protein.

V: TRBV6-1
J: TRBJ2-1
CDR3: ASSDRGAPYNEQF

V: TRBV14
J: TRBJ1-5
CDR3: ASSQDPGNQPQH

V: TRBV9
J: TRBJ2-1
CDR3: ANRLAGGSEQF

V: TRBV12-3/TRBV12-4
J: TRBJ1-6
CDR3: ASRLGPGSPLH

V: TRBV7-6
J: TRBJ2-5
CDR3: ASSQAGVETQY

V: TRBV7-2
J: TRBJ2-7
CDR3: ASSHFGRRTYEQY

V: TRBV19
J: TRBJ2-1
CDR3: ASVASGDNEQF

V: TRBV15
J: TRBJ2-7
CDR3: ATSRALDRVYEQY

V: TRBV5-1
J: TRBJ2-7
CDR3: ASSSRPQGAGYEQY

V: TRBV7-2
J: TRBJ1-4
CDR3: ASSLMGQIVEKLF

V: TRBV11-2
J: TRBJ1-2
CDR3: ASSLVPTAPYGYT

V: TRBV25-1
J: TRBJ1-4
CDR3: ASSSGQGYYEKLF

V: TRBV7-2
J: TRBJ2-1
CDR3: ASSKRGGATYNEQF

V: TRBV5-8
J: TRBJ2-2
CDR3: ASNPGQANTGELF

V: TRBV7-8
J: TRBJ2-1
CDR3: ASSLLSRGGHNEQF